The T cell receptor beta chain under discussion was sequenced for a study of T-cell memory formation after mild COVID-19. On the study more broadly: TCR clusters largely stayed donor specific.

This clonotype came up many times. The target antigen is unknown. In germline, CDR1 is MNHNS, CDR2 SASEGT. V shed 0 bases, J shed 4 bases, and the junction held 3 bases outside the gene matches. The CDR3 runs to 15 residues. Findings of the study overall: Among CD4+ contracting clones, most were CM and EM, and CD8+ ones EMRA.

TCRdb processed the 5' RACE reads anew with MiXCR; each CDR3 protein has one entry. The repertoire holds 350,000 to 450,000 distinct CDR3 sequences, around 24% seen once, with 7.5% to 10% in the top ten. The sequence came from an adult woman who had mild COVID-19 (a few samples of this study predate the infection). Cell type and time point are not known. The chain employs TRBV6-1 and TRBJ2-3; 8 bases line up with TRBD2. The sequencing sample was made of PBMCs or a T cell subset sorted from them (not recorded which). This CDR3 is CASSEASGGPDTQYF. The CDR3, as DNA: TGTGCCAGCAGTGAAGCCTCGGGGGGGCCAGATACGCAGTATTTT.